This T cell receptor beta chain stems from a study of T cell repertoires in ileal Crohn's disease. The time point denotes: neoterminal ileum biopsy at postoperative endoscopy, about 6 months after surgery. V gave up 3 bases and J gave up 4 bases, with 10 bases separating them. The germline gives CDR1 LNHDA, CDR2 SQIVND (reference sequence). The CDR3 is 15 amino acids. TCRdb's copy holds only in-frame clones and misses some; the assay was immunoSEQ multiplex PCR. The table includes some 11,000 clones, roughly 78% detected once. This clonotype was sampled from an adult with Crohn's disease. This chain links TRBV19 with TRBJ1-6; D is possibly TRBD1 (5 bases). The specimen was ileal tissue. The CDR3 nucleotides are TGTGCCAGTAGTATCACAGGTTTTTATAATTCACCCCTCCACTTT. Its translation is CASSITGFYNSPLHF.